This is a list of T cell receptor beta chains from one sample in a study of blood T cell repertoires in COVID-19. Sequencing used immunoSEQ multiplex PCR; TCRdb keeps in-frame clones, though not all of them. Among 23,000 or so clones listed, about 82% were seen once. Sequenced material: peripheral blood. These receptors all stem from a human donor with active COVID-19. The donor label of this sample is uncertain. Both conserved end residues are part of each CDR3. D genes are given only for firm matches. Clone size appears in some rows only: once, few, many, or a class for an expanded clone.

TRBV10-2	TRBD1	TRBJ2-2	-	TGCGCCAGCAGTGAAGGGGGCCGCACCGGGGAGCTGTTTTTT	CASSEGGRTGELFF
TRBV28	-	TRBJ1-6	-	TGTGCCAGCACAACACGAGAGGGGGTCTATAATTCACCCCTCCACTTT	CASTTREGVYNSPLHF
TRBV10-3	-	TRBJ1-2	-	TGTGCCATCAGCTCAACAGGGAGAGTTAACTATGGCTACACCTTC	CAISSTGRVNYGYTF
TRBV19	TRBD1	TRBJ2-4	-	TGTGCCAGTAGTGGAACAGGGGGCGGAAACATTCAGTACTTC	CASSGTGGGNIQYF
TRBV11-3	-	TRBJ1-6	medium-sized	TGTGCCAGCAGCTTAGGGCGGACTGATTCACCCCTCCACTTT	CASSLGRTDSPLHF
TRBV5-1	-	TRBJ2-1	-	TGCGCCAGCAGCCCGGACGGGACAAGCTCCTACAATGAGCAGTTCTTC	CASSPDGTSSYNEQFF
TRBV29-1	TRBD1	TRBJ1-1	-	TGCAGCGTTGGGTCCCATCGGGACAGATCTTTGAACACTGAAGCTTTCTTT	CSVGSHRDRSLNTEAFF
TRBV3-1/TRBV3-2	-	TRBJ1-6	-	TGTGCCAGCAGCTCTGTTGAGCAGGGCCTCCACTTT	CASSSVEQGLHF
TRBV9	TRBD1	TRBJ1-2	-	TGTGCCAGCAGCCCAGAGTCAGGGGGCCCGATTGGCTACACCTTC	CASSPESGGPIGYTF
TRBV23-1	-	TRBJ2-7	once	TGCGCCAGCAGTCAACCTGGGGATAGGGACTGGGACTTTCCCTACGAGCAGTACTTC	CASSQPGDRDWDFPYEQYF
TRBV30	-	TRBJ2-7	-	TGTGCCTGGAGGGCAAAGCTCAGGGGAGCCTACGAGCAGTACTTC	CAWRAKLRGAYEQYF
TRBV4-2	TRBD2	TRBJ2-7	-	TGTGCCAGCAGCCAAGTGACTAGCGGGGGGGGGACCTACGAGCAGTACTTC	CASSQVTSGGGTYEQYF
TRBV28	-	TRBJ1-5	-	TGTGCCAGCAGTTCCCTTCGTACAGGTCCCAATCAGCCCCAGCATTTT	CASSSLRTGPNQPQHF
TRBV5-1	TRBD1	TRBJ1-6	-	TGCGCCAGCAGTTGGACAGGGCGGAATTCACCCCTCCACTTT	CASSWTGRNSPLHF
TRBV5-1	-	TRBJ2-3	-	TGCGCCAGCAGCTTGATCAGGGGATATGCAGATACGCAGTATTTT	CASSLIRGYADTQYF
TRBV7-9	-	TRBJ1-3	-	TGTGCCAGCAGCTTATCAGGTCTCTCTGGAAACACCATATATTTT	CASSLSGLSGNTIYF
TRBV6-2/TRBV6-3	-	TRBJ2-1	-	TGTGCCAGCAGTCAGGACAGCTACAATGAGCAGTTCTTC	CASSQDSYNEQFF
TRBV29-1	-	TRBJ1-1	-	TGCAGCGGGACGGGACATTTGAACACTGAAGCTTTCTTT	CSGTGHLNTEAFF
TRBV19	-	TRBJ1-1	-	TGTGCCAGTAGAGAGGCTTTTGAGACTGAAGCTTTCTTT	CASREAFETEAFF
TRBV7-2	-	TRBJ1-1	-	TGTGCCAGCAGCTTATGGGCCAGGGAAGGGGCTGAAGCTTTCTTT	CASSLWAREGAEAFF
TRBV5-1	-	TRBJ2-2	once	TGCGCCAGCAGCTTGCCCCGGGGCACCGGGGAGCTGTTTTTT	CASSLPRGTGELFF
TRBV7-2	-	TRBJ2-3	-	TGTGCCACTTCCGGCACAGATACGCAGTATTTT	CATSGTDTQYF
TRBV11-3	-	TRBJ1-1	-	TGTGCCAGCAGCTGGGGAGGGGCTGAAGCTTTCTTT	CASSWGGAEAFF
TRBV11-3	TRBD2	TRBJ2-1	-	TGTGCCAGCAGCTCAAAAGGACTAGCGGAGAACAATGAGCAGTTCTTC	CASSSKGLAENNEQFF
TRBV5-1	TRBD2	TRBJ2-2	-	TGCGCCAGCAGCCTTCTCGGAGCGGGAGTAGTCACCGGGGAGCTGTTTTTT	CASSLLGAGVVTGELFF
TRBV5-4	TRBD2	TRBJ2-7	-	TGTGCCAGCAGCTTGGCTGGTAGCGGGATCTCCTACGAGCAGTACTTC	CASSLAGSGISYEQYF
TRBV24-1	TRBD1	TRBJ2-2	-	TGTGCCACCAGTGATCCAAACGGACAGGGCGCCGGGGAGCTGTTTTTT	CATSDPNGQGAGELFF
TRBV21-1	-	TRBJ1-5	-	TGTGCCAGGATCAATTGGGAGCCATATAGCAATCAGCCCCAGCATTTT	CARINWEPYSNQPQHF
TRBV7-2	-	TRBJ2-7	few	TGTGCCAGCAGCTTAGCGGGGCTAGCGCACTACGAGCAGTACTTC	CASSLAGLAHYEQYF
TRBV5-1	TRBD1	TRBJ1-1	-	TGCGCCAGCAGTCCAGGGGGTGCTGAAGCTTTCTTT	CASSPGGAEAFF
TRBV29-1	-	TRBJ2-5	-	TGCAGCGTACAGAATTTCCAAGAGACCCAGTACTTC	CSVQNFQETQYF
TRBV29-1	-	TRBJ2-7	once	TGCAGCGTTGTAGGGACTTCCTACGAGCAGTACTTC	CSVVGTSYEQYF
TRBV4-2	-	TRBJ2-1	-	TGTGCCAGCAGCCAAGACCGGCAGGGCCCCTACAATGAGCAGTTCTTC	CASSQDRQGPYNEQFF
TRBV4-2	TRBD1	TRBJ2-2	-	TGTGCCAGCAGCCCCCAAGGGACAGACACCGGGGAGCTGTTTTTT	CASSPQGTDTGELFF
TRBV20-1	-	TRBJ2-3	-	TGCAGTGCTAGTATTCCGGGAAGACCAGATACGCAGTATTTT	CSASIPGRPDTQYF
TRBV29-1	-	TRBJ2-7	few	TGCAGCGTTGCCGGGGGAGTACTTCGATCCTACGAGCAGTACTTC	CSVAGGVLRSYEQYF
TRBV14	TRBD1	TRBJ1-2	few	TGTGCCAGCAGCCAATTACCGACAGGGGAGGATGGCTACACCTTC	CASSQLPTGEDGYTF
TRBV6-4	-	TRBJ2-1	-	TGTGCCAGCAGCCCCTACGGGGGCGGGACAGACGATGAGCAGTTCTTC	CASSPYGGGTDDEQFF
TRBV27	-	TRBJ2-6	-	TGTGCCAGCAGTTTTCGGCGGCCCAACTCTGGGGCCAACGTCCTGACTTTC	CASSFRRPNSGANVLTF
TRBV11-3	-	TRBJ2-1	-	TGTGCCAGCAGCCCCCGACTAGTCAATGAGCAGTTCTTC	CASSPRLVNEQFF
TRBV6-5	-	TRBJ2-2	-	TGTGCCAGCAGTTACTCGGGAGACACCGGGGAGCTGTTTTTT	CASSYSGDTGELFF
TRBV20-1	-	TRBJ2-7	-	TGCAGTGCTAGTTCAGGCCACGAGCAGTACTTC	CSASSGHEQYF
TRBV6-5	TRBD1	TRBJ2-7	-	TGTGCCAGCAGTTACAGGGGGCCCTACGAGCAGTACTTC	CASSYRGPYEQYF
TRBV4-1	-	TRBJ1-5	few	TGCGCCAGCAGCCAAGATCGCGGGGGAGGGCCCCAGCATTTT	CASSQDRGGGPQHF
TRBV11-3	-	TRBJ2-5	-	TGTGCCAGCAGCTTAGATGGCGTGGGGCCCGAAGAGACCCAGTACTTC	CASSLDGVGPEETQYF
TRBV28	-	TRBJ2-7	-	TGTGCCAGCAGTTTATACGGGGGATACTACGAGCAGTACTTC	CASSLYGGYYEQYF
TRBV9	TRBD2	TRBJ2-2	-	TGTGCCAGCAGCCCGGACCTAGCGGGGGTTACCGGGGAGCTGTTTTTT	CASSPDLAGVTGELFF
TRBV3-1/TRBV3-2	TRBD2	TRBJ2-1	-	TGTGCCAGTTTCGGGGGGTACAATGAGCAGTTCTTC	CASFGGYNEQFF
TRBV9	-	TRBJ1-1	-	TGTGCCAGCAGCGTAGGGGTGGGCCCGAACACTGAAGCTTTCTTT	CASSVGVGPNTEAFF
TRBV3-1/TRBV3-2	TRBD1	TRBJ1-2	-	TGTGCCAGCAGCCCGACAGGGGGCCGAGGGGGCTACACCTTC	CASSPTGGRGGYTF
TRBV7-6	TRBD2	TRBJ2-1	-	TGTGCCAGCAGCTTACAATCTAGCGGGGGGAGATACAATGAGCAGTTCTTC	CASSLQSSGGRYNEQFF